This TCR beta chain was captured by sequencing in a study of post-analysis software for immune sequencing data. Study information: Progressive-relapsing, secondary progressive and relapsing-remitting multiple sclerosis were among the disease courses included. Notes on the study in general: A significant reduction in normalized Chao1 diversity was observed in multiple sclerosis patients versus controls. By F measure, samples from a shared preparation batch strongly co-clustered.

Concerning this clonotype: Its antigen is not known.

Sequencing libraries made from TCR beta cDNA carried unique molecular identifiers. MiXCR, applied by TCRdb to the PCR reads, yields one record per CDR3 protein. The table shows hundreds of thousands of distinct CDR3 sequences, with over 35% occurring only once. Sequencing used blood. The TCR was taken from a girl between 10 and 17 years old with multiple sclerosis.

The CDR3 spells CAGTQRLLPYNEQFF. The CDR3 DNA is TGTGCCGGCACCCAGCGATTACTCCCCTACAATGAGCAGTTCTTC. V and J are TRBV4-2 and TRBJ2-1; D is unresolved. The V gene lost 11 bases and the J gene lost 2 bases, with 19 bases spanning the gap. Germline V CDR1 and CDR2: LGHNA, YNFKEQ. This CDR3 comprises 15 residues.